The 20 T cell receptor beta chains below come from one sample, sequenced in a study of blood T cell repertoires in COVID-19. Sequenced by immunoSEQ multiplex PCR; TCRdb stores in-frame clones only, minus some. The sample carries hundreds of thousands of clones, around 83% recorded once. The specimen was peripheral blood. These TCRs come from a woman older than 75 with acute or convalescent COVID-19.

The V and J genes are TRBV11-2 and TRBJ2-3; 12 nucleotides line up with TRBD2. The CDR3 length is 19 residues. J gave up 3 bases and V 3 bases, and 13 bases lay outside the gene matches. In germline, CDR1 is SGHAT, CDR2 FQNNGV. The CDR3 loop reads CASSFFPAASGGDTDTQYF. DNA of the CDR3: TGTGCCAGCAGCTTCTTTCCCGCGGCTAGCGGGGGGGATACAGATACGCAGTATTTT.

The rearrangement uses TRBV7-8 and TRBJ1-2; no clear D gene. CDR3 size: 14 residues. The V gene lost 1 base and the J gene lost 0 bases, with 6 bases spanning the gap. CDR1 is SGHVS and CDR2 is FQNEAQ in the germline V gene. The CDR3 loop reads CASSLGQANYGYTF. Written as DNA, the CDR3 is TGTGCCAGCAGCTTAGGGCAGGCTAACTATGGCTACACCTTC.

The rearrangement uses TRBV10-3 and TRBJ1-1; 7 bases are shared with TRBD1. The germline V gene encodes CDR1 ENHRY and CDR2 SYGVKD. The J segment lost 0 bases and the V segment lost 7 bases, leaving 8 bases of the junction unmatched. The CDR3 contains 15 residues. DNA for the CDR3: TGTGCCATCACTTCCGCAGGGGGGATGAACACTGAAGCTTTCTTT. Its protein product is CAITSAGGMNTEAFF.

This clone was found a few times. This chain joins TRBV2 and TRBJ1-5; D perhaps matches TRBD1 (5 bases). With 4 bases removed from V and 7 bases from J, the gap between germline ends came to 17 bases. This CDR3 has 15 residues. Germline V CDR1 and CDR2: SNHLY, FYNNEI. The CDR3 bases are TGTGCCAGCAGTGGTGTTGGGGCTCCGGGCCAGCCCCAGCATTTT. This gives the protein CASSGVGAPGQPQHF.

The genes are TRBV3-1 (or the pseudogene TRBV3-2) and TRBJ1-2; D is perhaps TRBD1 (5 bases). Per germline, CDR1 LGHDT and CDR2 YNNKEL (reference sequence). V was trimmed by 4 bases and J by 4 bases, leaving 13 bases between them. The CDR3 is 14 residues long. The CDR3 DNA is TGTGCCAGCAGCCCCCCAGGGCAGTTCTATGGCTACACCTTC. This gives the protein CASSPPGQFYGYTF.

This chain connects TRBV19 to TRBJ1-2; maybe TRBD1 (5 bases). Looked up from germline, CDR1 is LNHDA and CDR2 is SQIVND (reference sequence). This CDR3 has 12 residues. The ends were cut back, 4 bases at V and 4 bases at J, with 7 bases in the middle. CDR3: CASSSRAYGYTF. The CDR3 region has the DNA TGTGCCAGTAGTAGCAGGGCCTATGGCTACACCTTC.

The chain has TRBV5-4 and TRBJ1-2; 8 bases fit TRBD1. There are 14 residues in the CDR3. J gave up 4 bases and V 3 bases, and 5 bases lay outside the gene matches. The germline gives CDR1 SGHNT, CDR2 YYREEE (reference sequence). This chain's CDR3 is CASSSRTGIYGYTF. Here the CDR3 DNA reads TGTGCCAGCAGCTCCCGGACAGGGATCTATGGCTACACCTTC.

As concerns this clone: This sample also contains other DNA sequences that code for the same CDR3. J is TRBJ2-5 and V is TRBV5-1; 7 nucleotides align to TRBD2. Germline CDR1 reads SGHRS; CDR2 reads YFSETQ. This CDR3 region has 13 residues. V was pared by 1 base and J by 5 bases, with 2 bases of the junction left unmatched. The CDR3, as DNA: TGCGCCAGCAGCTTGCAGGGAGGGGAGACCCAGTACTTC. Translation: CASSLQGGETQYF.

The rearrangement joins TRBV7-2 to TRBJ1-6; D unclear. Germline loops: CDR1 SGHTA, CDR2 FQGNSA. Trimming took off 3 bases at V and 7 bases at J, with 10 bases between the two ends. This CDR3 has 14 amino acids. The CDR3: CASSLGRRNSPLHF. In DNA form, the CDR3 reads TGTGCCAGCAGCTTGGGGAGAAGGAATTCACCCCTCCACTTT.

In this sample, this clone turned up once. This rearrangement joins TRBV6-5 to TRBJ2-7; 10 bases are shared with TRBD1. Germline-derived CDR1 and CDR2 are MNHEY and SVGAGI. The CDR3 length is 15 residues. V lost 5 bases to trimming and J lost 6 bases; unmatched junction nucleotides: 10. CDR3 in amino acids: CASSTRQGASREQYF. The CDR3 DNA follows: TGTGCCAGCAGTACCCGACAGGGGGCTAGTCGCGAGCAGTACTTC.

V is TRBV2 and J is TRBJ1-5; possibly TRBD1 for D (6 bases). V was clipped by 7 bases and J by 3 bases, with 10 bases between them. CDR1 is SNHLY, CDR2 FYNNEI, per germline. This CDR3 has 13 amino acids. The CDR3 DNA follows: TGTGCCAGCACAGGACAGTTCAATCAGCCCCAGCATTTT. It yields the protein CASTGQFNQPQHF. Variable domain in full (rest from reference TRBV2 and TRBJ1-5): EPEVTQTPSHQVTQMGQEVILRCVPISNHLYFYWYRQILGQKVEFLVSFYNNEISEKSEIFDDQFSVERPDGSNFTLKIRSTKLEDSAMYFCASTGQFNQPQHFGDGTRLSIL.

This chain links TRBV6-5 with TRBJ1-6; 7 nucleotides match TRBD1. Germline CDR1 and CDR2: MNHEY and SVGAGI. V lost 2 bases to trimming and J lost 12 bases; unmatched junction nucleotides: 1. The CDR3 spans 12 residues. The CDR3 sequence: CASSYRGRPLHF. In DNA, the CDR3 is TGTGCCAGCAGTTACAGGGGGCGACCCCTCCACTTT.

This chain uses TRBV30 with TRBJ1-2, with D possibly being TRBD1 (5 bases). The CDR3 is made up of 13 amino acids. With 4 bases removed from V and 4 bases from J, the gap between germline ends came to 13 bases. Germline loops: CDR1 GTSNPN, CDR2 SVGIG (reference sequence). The CDR3 DNA reads TGTGCCTGGATCCAGGGCATGGGCTATGGCTACACCTTC. Translated: CAWIQGMGYGYTF. The full variable domain, rest sourced from reference TRBV30 and TRBJ1-2, is SQTIHQWPATLVQPVGSPLSLECTVEGTSNPNLYWYRQAAGRGLQLLFYSVGIGQISSEVPQNLSASRPQDRQFILSSKKLLLSDSGFYLCAWIQGMGYGYTFGSGTRLTVV.

The chain has TRBV28 and TRBJ1-3; the match to TRBD1 covers 8 bases. The germline gives CDR1 MDHEN, CDR2 SYDVKM. Losses at the gene ends were 7 bases for V and 0 bases for J; bases not matched to a gene: 2. The CDR3 spans 14 residues. The CDR3 protein is CASKTGGSGNTIYF. The CDR3 DNA sequence: TGTGCCAGCAAAACAGGGGGCTCTGGAAACACCATATATTTT.

This chain joins TRBV19 and TRBJ2-3; 8 nucleotides line up with TRBD1. V lost 5 bases and J lost 3; bases outside the gene matches: 10. The CDR3 is 16 residues long. Germline CDR1 reads LNHDA; CDR2 reads SQIVND (reference sequence). The DNA for the CDR3 is TGTGCCAGTAGTTTCACGACAGGGGCAAAAACAGATACGCAGTATTTT. Its protein product is CASSFTTGAKTDTQYF.

The rearrangement links TRBV2 to TRBJ1-5; D is possibly TRBD1 (6 bases). V lost 5 bases to trimming and J lost 3 bases, with 11 bases between them. Germline CDR1 SNHLY, CDR2 FYNNEI. This CDR3 is 14 amino acids long. The CDR3 spells CASSFDRNNQPQHF. The CDR3 DNA reads as TGTGCCAGCAGTTTTGACAGGAACAATCAGCCCCAGCATTTT.

V is TRBV24-1 and J is TRBJ1-4; D may be TRBD1 (5 bases). Trimming took 6 bases from V and 7 from J, leaving 14 bases between them. The CDR3 runs 14 residues. CDR1 and CDR2 (germline): KGHDR, SFDVKD. DNA for the CDR3: TGTGCCACCAGTCCAGGAGGGACCCCTGAAAAACTGTTTTTT. Encoded protein: CATSPGGTPEKLFF.

V gene TRBV5-4 combines with J gene TRBJ1-4; D unclear. V lost 4 bases to trimming and J lost 4 bases, with 14 bases between them. The CDR3 length is 15 residues. From germline, CDR1 is SGHNT and CDR2 YYREEE (reference sequence). Written as DNA, the CDR3 is TGTGCCAGCAGCCGCGGGATGGAAAATAATGAAAAACTGTTTTTT. Translated: CASSRGMENNEKLFF. Complete variable domain (other parts from reference TRBV5-4 and TRBJ1-4): ETGVTQSPTHLIKTRGQQVTLRCSSQSGHNTVSWYQQALGQGPQFIFQYYREEENGRGNFPPRFSGLQFPNYSSELNVNALELDDSALYLCASSRGMENNEKLFFGSGTQLSVL.

The rearrangement joins TRBV5-8 to TRBJ1-5; 8 nucleotides line up with TRBD1. Trimming took 5 bases from V and 2 from J; bases not matched to a gene: 9. This CDR3 is built from 16 residues. Looked up from germline, CDR1 is SGHTS and CDR2 is YDEGEE. The DNA for the CDR3 is TGTGCCAGCAGTCTATCGACAGGGGTGGGCAATCAGCCCCAGCATTTT. This translates into CASSLSTGVGNQPQHF.

The chain couples TRBV28 to TRBJ1-2, with D perhaps matching TRBD1 (5 bases). CDR3 length: 14 residues. V lost 8 bases to trimming and J lost 4 bases, with 17 bases between them. The V gene's germline CDR1 is MDHEN and CDR2 SYDVKM. DNA of the CDR3: TGTGCCAGCCGGTATAGGGGAGGGAGCTATGGCTACACCTTC. Protein sequence: CASRYRGGSYGYTF.